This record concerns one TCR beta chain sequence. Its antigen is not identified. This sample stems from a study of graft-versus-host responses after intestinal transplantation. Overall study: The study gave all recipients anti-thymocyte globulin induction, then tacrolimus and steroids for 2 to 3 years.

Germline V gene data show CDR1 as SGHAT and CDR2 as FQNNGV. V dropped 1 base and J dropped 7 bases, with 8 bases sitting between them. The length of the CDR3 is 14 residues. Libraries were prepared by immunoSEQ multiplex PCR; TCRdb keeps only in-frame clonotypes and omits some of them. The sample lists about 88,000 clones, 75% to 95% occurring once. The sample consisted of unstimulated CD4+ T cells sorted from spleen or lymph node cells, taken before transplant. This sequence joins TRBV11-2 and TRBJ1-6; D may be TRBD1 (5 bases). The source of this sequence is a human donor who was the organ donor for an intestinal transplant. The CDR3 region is CASSLVAGNSPLHF. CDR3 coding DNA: TGTGCCAGCAGCTTAGTGGCAGGGAATTCACCCCTCCACTTT.